This entry lists 24 T cell receptor beta chains sequenced from one sample in a study of T cell changes during pregnancy in multiple sclerosis. The data were produced by immunoSEQ multiplex PCR, yet TCRdb's version contains in-frame clones alone and is incomplete. The data show about 39,000 clones, almost 95% seen once. The sample was CD4+ T cells from peripheral blood mononuclear cells, taken after pregnancy. These TCRs come from a female donor with multiple sclerosis, enrolled in a pregnancy study.

The V gene is TRBV6-4, the J gene TRBJ1-6; 7 positions match TRBD1. The CDR3 spans 14 residues. From germline, CDR1 is MRHNA and CDR2 SNTAGT. V shed 4 bases, J shed 9 bases, and the junction held 6 bases outside the gene matches. CDR3 loop: CASSVGGLGSPLHF. The CDR3, as DNA: TGTGCCAGCAGTGTAGGGGGCCTCGGTTCACCCCTCCACTTT.

The V and J genes are TRBV5-4 and TRBJ2-2; 8 bases align to TRBD2. Germline V CDR1 and CDR2: SGHNT, YYREEE (reference sequence). This CDR3 has 16 residues. Trimming took 3 bases from V and 1 from J; bases not matched to a gene: 5. The CDR3 loop reads CASSSKLAGNTGELFF. The CDR3 DNA reads as TGTGCCAGCAGCTCGAAGCTAGCGGGGAACACCGGGGAGCTGTTTTTT.

The chain links TRBV5-1 to TRBJ1-1, with 7 bases identical to TRBD1. After removal of 2 bases from V and 0 bases from J, the junction contained 4 bases not matched to a gene. Looked up from germline, CDR1 is SGHRS and CDR2 is YFSETQ. The CDR3 runs 15 residues. CDR3 nucleotide sequence: TGCGCCAGCAGCTTACCGGGACAGTTGAACACTGAAGCTTTCTTT. As protein: CASSLPGQLNTEAFF.

V and J are TRBV7-3 and TRBJ2-1, with D perhaps matching TRBD2 (6 bases). The germline V gene has CDR1 SGHTA and CDR2 FQGTGA. The CDR3 covers 14 residues. V lost 6 bases and J lost 6, with 15 bases in between. CDR3 residues: CASSGAGGPNEQFF. In nucleotides, the CDR3 is TGTGCCAGCAGTGGGGCCGGGGGACCCAATGAGCAGTTCTTC.

This clone has just one count. The rearrangement links TRBV30 to TRBJ2-5; D might be TRBD1 (6 bases). The V end was cut by 5 bases, the J end by 6 bases, with 16 bases between. The CDR3 runs to 13 residues. Germline-derived CDR1 and CDR2 are GTSNPN and SVGIG (reference sequence). CDR3 in amino acids: CAWGRQEPQTQYF. CDR3 bases: TGTGCCTGGGGGCGACAGGAACCCCAGACCCAGTACTTC.

The chain combines TRBV11-2 with TRBJ1-2; D unresolved. CDR3 length: 15 amino acids. CDR1 and CDR2 from the germline V gene are SGHAT and FQNNGV. Deletions cut 0 bases from V and 4 bases from J, with 12 bases between. CDR3 amino acids: CASSLDLGEGYGYTF. As DNA, the CDR3 is TGTGCCAGCAGCTTAGATCTCGGGGAAGGCTATGGCTACACCTTC.

This clone was seen a single time. V and J are TRBV29-1 and TRBJ2-1; 7 bases are shared with TRBD1. This CDR3 contains 13 residues. Germline-derived CDR1 and CDR2 are SQVTM and ANQGSEA. Losses at the gene ends were 7 bases for V and 3 bases for J; bases not matched to a gene: 6. CDR3 sequence reads: CSGTGVFYNEQFF. In nucleotides, the CDR3 is TGCAGCGGGACAGGCGTTTTCTACAATGAGCAGTTCTTC.

The rearrangement joins TRBV7-9 to TRBJ2-2; 8 nucleotides align to TRBD1. Germline CDR1 SEHNR, CDR2 FQNEAQ (reference sequence). The CDR3 consists of 16 residues. With 5 bases clipped from V and 4 bases from J, the junction kept 9 bases outside the gene matches. The CDR3 nucleotides read TGTGCCAGCAGCGGCCCGGGGCAGGGGGCCACCGGGGAGCTGTTTTTT. Protein sequence: CASSGPGQGATGELFF.

The rearrangement uses TRBV29-1 and TRBJ2-7, with 9 positions matching TRBD1. With V trimmed by 4 bases and J by 7 bases, 8 bases remained unmatched. Germline V CDR1 and CDR2: SQVTM, ANQGSEA. There are 13 residues in the CDR3. CDR3: CSVGLGTGREQYF. CDR3 DNA: TGCAGCGTTGGCTTAGGGACAGGGAGGGAGCAGTACTTC.

The chain combines TRBV9 with TRBJ2-1; TRBD2 matches 8 bases. This CDR3 comprises 16 residues. Per the germline V gene, CDR1 is SGDLS and CDR2 is YYNGEE. V gave up 0 bases and J gave up 5 bases; unmatched junction bases: 7. The CDR3 nucleotides are TGTGCCAGCAGCGTAGTCCCGGGACTAGGTCACAATGAGCAGTTCTTC. Its protein product is CASSVVPGLGHNEQFF.

J is TRBJ1-2 and V is TRBV30, with D tentatively TRBD1 (6 bases). This CDR3 contains 13 residues. The germline gives CDR1 GTSNPN, CDR2 SVGIG (reference sequence). The V end lost 3 bases, the J end lost 6 bases, and 14 bases lay between the germline ends. This CDR3 is CAWRDSSRDGYTF. In DNA form, the CDR3 reads TGTGCCTGGAGGGACAGTTCGAGGGATGGCTACACCTTC. The whole variable domain, remainder taken from reference TRBV30 and TRBJ1-2, is SQTIHQWPATLVQPVGSPLSLECTVEGTSNPNLYWYRQAAGRGLQLLFYSVGIGQISSEVPQNLSASRPQDRQFILSSKKLLLSDSGFYLCAWRDSSRDGYTFGSGTRLTVV.

This clone is labeled as medium-sized. The chain recombines TRBV11-3 with TRBJ2-2, with D hard to call. The V and J ends lost 3 bases and 4 bases respectively, with 15 bases between them. Germline V gene lookup returns CDR1 SGHNT and CDR2 YENEEA. This CDR3 contains 16 residues. The CDR3 spells CASSLRPPQSTGELFF. The DNA for the CDR3 is TGTGCCAGCAGCTTGCGTCCGCCACAGTCCACCGGGGAGCTGTTTTTT.

The J gene is TRBJ2-2, the V gene TRBV5-1; the match to TRBD2 covers 7 bases. Losses at the gene ends were 1 base for V and 4 bases for J; bases not matched to a gene: 19. This CDR3 has 20 residues. Germline V gene data show CDR1 as SGHRS and CDR2 as YFSETQ. The CDR3: CASSLRNSGPTNSGTGELFF. The CDR3 nucleotides read TGCGCCAGCAGCTTGAGAAATAGCGGGCCGACTAATTCCGGCACCGGGGAGCTGTTTTTT. Based on the CDR3 plus reference TRBV5-1 and TRBJ2-2, the full variable domain is KAGVTQTPRYLIKTRGQQVTLSCSPISGHRSVSWYQQTPGQGLQFLFEYFSETQRNKGNFPGRFSGRQFSNSRSEMNVSTLELGDSALYLCASSLRNSGPTNSGTGELFFGEGSRLTVL.

This clone was counted a single time. The rearrangement uses TRBV25-1 and TRBJ1-4; D unclear. Germline-derived CDR1 and CDR2 are MGHDK and SYGVNS. Trimming removed 5 bases at V and 0 bases at J, with 10 bases between. This CDR3 is 15 amino acids long. CDR3 residues: CASSFREATNEKLFF. The CDR3, as DNA: TGTGCCAGCAGTTTTCGGGAGGCAACTAATGAAAAACTGTTTTTT.

This chain links TRBV14 with TRBJ1-5, with D perhaps matching TRBD1 (5 bases). V lost 5 bases to trimming and J lost 2 bases, with 13 bases between them. Germline V lookup: CDR1 SGHDN, CDR2 FVKESK. The CDR3 sequence is 15 residues long. The DNA of the CDR3 is TGTGCCAGCAGCGGGGGGACGCCGGGCAATCAGCCCCAGCATTTT. It encodes CASSGGTPGNQPQHF.

The chain recombines TRBV5-1 with TRBJ2-1; D gene unclear. This CDR3 contains 12 residues. Germline V lookup: CDR1 SGHRS, CDR2 YFSETQ. Deletions cut 0 bases from V and 7 bases from J, with 5 bases between. CDR3 protein: CASSLGLNEQFF. CDR3 DNA sequence: TGCGCCAGCAGCTTGGGCCTAAATGAGCAGTTCTTC.

The chain links TRBV18 to TRBJ2-7, with 8 bases fitting TRBD1. Per the germline V gene, CDR1 is KGHSH and CDR2 is LQKENI. The trim removed 6 bases at V and 5 bases at J, leaving 9 bases unmatched. The CDR3 covers 14 residues. The CDR3 loop is CASSFSTGDHEQYF. The DNA for the CDR3 is TGTGCCAGCTCCTTTTCGACAGGGGACCACGAGCAGTACTTC.

CDR3 bases: TGTGCCAGCAGCTTCGGACAGGGATGGCAGCCCCAGCATTTT. It specifies CASSFGQGWQPQHF. The chain links TRBV7-8 to TRBJ1-5; 8 bases align to TRBD1. The CDR3 spans 14 residues. Trimming cost V 3 bases and J 7 bases; bases outside gene matches: 5. Germline lookup yields CDR1 SGHVS and CDR2 FQNEAQ.

This chain's CDR3 is CASSQDNYNSPLHF. The CDR3, as DNA: TGTGCCAGCAGCCAAGATAACTATAATTCACCCCTCCACTTT. V and J are TRBV4-2 and TRBJ1-6; D is undetermined. This CDR3 is 14 amino acids long. Germline CDR1 LGHNA, CDR2 YNFKEQ. Trimming shortened V by 0 bases and J by 3 bases, and 3 bases separated the two germline ends.

This chain links TRBV2 with TRBJ2-7; 12 bases align to TRBD2. Germline assignment: CDR1 SNHLY and CDR2 FYNNEI. The CDR3 extends over 14 amino acids. The V gene end was trimmed by 6 bases and the J gene end by 3 bases; junction bases not matched to a gene: 3. The CDR3 DNA follows: TGTGCCAGCAGAGGACTAGCGGGGAGCTACGAGCAGTACTTC. Translated: CASRGLAGSYEQYF.

The chain links TRBV29-1 to TRBJ2-7, with D possibly being TRBD1 (6 bases). V gave up 1 base and J gave up 4 bases, with 11 bases separating them. In germline, CDR1 is SQVTM, CDR2 ANQGSEA. CDR3 length: 13 residues. CDR3 protein: CSVEAQGWYEQYF. The CDR3 nucleotides are TGCAGCGTTGAAGCGCAGGGGTGGTACGAGCAGTACTTC.

The chain employs TRBV10-1 and TRBJ2-3; perhaps TRBD2 as D (6 bases). V was shortened by 8 bases and J by 0 bases, with 9 bases between the two germline ends. The CDR3 covers 13 residues. CDR1 is WNHNN, CDR2 SYGVQD, per germline (reference sequence). In DNA, the CDR3 is TGCGCCAGCGGCGGGGAGAGCACAGATACGCAGTATTTT. Amino acids: CASGGESTDTQYF.

The rearrangement links TRBV18 to TRBJ2-2; a possible D gene is TRBD1 (5 bases). The germline V gene encodes CDR1 KGHSH and CDR2 LQKENI. This CDR3 comprises 16 residues. V was trimmed by 0 bases and J by 4 bases, leaving 12 bases between them. The DNA of the CDR3 is TGTGCCAGCTCACCACCCCCCGGCAGGGCCACCGGGGAGCTGTTTTTT. As protein: CASSPPPGRATGELFF.

This rearrangement joins TRBV9 to TRBJ1-5; 10 positions match TRBD1. Germline CDR1 and CDR2: SGDLS and YYNGEE. The CDR3 covers 15 residues. Germline trimming cut 4 bases from V and 5 bases from J; bases unmatched to any gene: 6. In DNA form, the CDR3 reads TGTGCCAGCAGCTATTCCGGGACAGGGGATCAGCCCCAGCATTTT. Protein: CASSYSGTGDQPQHF.